The next 32 T cell receptor beta chains were all read from a single sample in a study of T cells after yellow fever vaccination. TCRdb used MiXCR to reprocess the 5' RACE reads, holding one entry per CDR3 protein. The sample has some 560,000 distinct CDR3 sequences, around a sixth seen once. Sequenced here: PBMCs, sampled less than 6 days after the first yellow fever vaccination. The receptors derive from a man between 18 and 29 years old who received the YFV17D yellow fever vaccine.

The V call is TRBV20-1, the J call TRBJ2-5, with D hard to call. Germline V gene sequence: CDR1 DFQATT, CDR2 SNEGSKA (reference sequence). V gave up 0 bases and J gave up 2 bases, with 13 bases separating them. CDR3 length: 15 residues. DNA of the CDR3: TGCAGTGCTAGAGATAGTACAGAACCACAAGAGACCCAGTACTTC. This translates into CSARDSTEPQETQYF.

This clonotype has only a few counts. The chain is built from TRBV7-2 and TRBJ1-3; the match to TRBD1 covers 7 bases. The J segment lost 1 base and the V segment lost 3 bases, leaving 3 bases of the junction unmatched. The CDR3 length is 15 residues. CDR1 SGHTA and CDR2 FQGNSA come from the germline V gene. The CDR3 reads CASSFQGGSGNTIYF. CDR3 nucleotides: TGTGCCAGCAGCTTCCAGGGGGGATCTGGAAACACCATATATTTT.

CDR3 nucleotides: TGTGCCAGCAGCTTGGTTCCGGGGCGGGGAGAAGCTTTCTTT. The encoded protein is CASSLVPGRGEAFF. The chain has TRBV7-6 and TRBJ1-1, with a tentative D call TRBD1 (5 bases). The CDR3 is 14 amino acids. V was pared by 3 bases and J by 8 bases, with 16 bases between. Germline CDR1 SGHVS, CDR2 FNYEAQ.

This clonotype has a count of ten or more. This chain uses TRBV12-3 or TRBV12-4 with TRBJ2-3; D uncertain. V was clipped by 4 bases and J by 4 bases, with 9 bases between them. The CDR3 totals 13 residues. The DNA for the CDR3 is TGTGCCAGCAGTTGGAGACTCGCAGATACGCAGTATTTT. It specifies CASSWRLADTQYF.

The V gene is TRBV4-2, the J gene TRBJ2-1, with a tentative D call TRBD2 (6 bases). Between the trimmed V and J ends, which lost 0 bases and 4 bases, there was a span of 10 bases. Germline V CDR1 and CDR2: LGHNA, YNFKEQ. This CDR3 region has 15 residues. The CDR3 region is CASSQDQGTYNEQFF. CDR3 in DNA: TGTGCCAGCAGCCAAGATCAAGGGACTTACAATGAGCAGTTCTTC.

The chain is built from TRBV7-8 and TRBJ2-3; D tentatively fits TRBD1 or TRBD2 (5 bases each). The germline V and J ends were trimmed by 5 bases and 5 bases, with 11 bases remaining between them. CDR1 is SGHVS, CDR2 FQNEAQ, per germline. There are 13 residues in the CDR3. The CDR3 region has the DNA TGTGCCAGCAGCCGAAGGGACGGAGATACGCAGTATTTT. This sequence encodes CASSRRDGDTQYF. Looking up the rest from reference TRBV7-8 and TRBJ2-3 gives the full variable domain: GAGVSQSPRYKVAKRGQDVALRCDPISGHVSLFWYQQALGQGPEFLTYFQNEAQLDKSGLPSDRFFAERPEGSVSTLKIQRTQQEDSAVYLCASSRRDGDTQYFGPGTRLTVL.

The chain recombines TRBV20-1 with TRBJ1-1; 8 nucleotides agree with TRBD1. Germline V lookup: CDR1 DFQATT, CDR2 SNEGSKA (reference sequence). Trimming cost V 2 bases and J 5 bases; bases outside gene matches: 7. The CDR3 length is 14 residues. The CDR3 DNA sequence: TGCAGTGCTAGATCTTGGACAGGGCTGACTGAAGCTTTCTTT. Translation gives CSARSWTGLTEAFF.

This clonotype appeared a few times. The chain carries TRBV5-6 and TRBJ2-1; the match to TRBD2 covers 10 bases. Germline V gene data show CDR1 as SGHDT and CDR2 as YYEEEE. The CDR3 extends over 14 amino acids. Losses at the gene ends were 5 bases for V and 9 bases for J; bases not matched to a gene: 8. The CDR3 sequence: CASSHSGGYGEQFF. For the CDR3, the DNA is TGTGCCAGCAGTCATAGCGGGGGGTATGGTGAGCAGTTCTTC.

The sample holds a few counts of this clonotype. The chain is built from TRBV7-2 and TRBJ1-1; TRBD1 matches 9 bases. Germline V gene data show CDR1 as SGHTA and CDR2 as FQGNSA. The trim removed 5 bases at V and 4 bases at J, leaving 8 bases unmatched. CDR3 length: 15 amino acids. The DNA for the CDR3 is TGTGCCAGCAGCGCCCAAACAGGGGGCGTCACTGAAGCTTTCTTT. This gives the protein CASSAQTGGVTEAFF.

The chain couples TRBV7-9 to TRBJ1-1; D call uncertain. The CDR3 extends over 13 amino acids. V was cut by 7 bases and J by 0 bases, with 9 bases left in between. The germline gives CDR1 SEHNR, CDR2 FQNEAQ (reference sequence). CDR3 sequence: CASNFGLNTEAFF. The CDR3 nucleotides are TGTGCCAGCAACTTCGGACTGAACACTGAAGCTTTCTTT.

The V gene is TRBV5-1, the J gene TRBJ2-3; 12 bases align to TRBD2. V dropped 5 bases and J dropped 2; count of bases not matched to a gene: 6. Looked up from germline, CDR1 is SGHRS and CDR2 is YFSETQ. The CDR3 totals 16 residues. The CDR3 loop is CASRVTSGGYTDTQYF. The CDR3 DNA reads as TGCGCCAGCAGGGTGACTAGCGGGGGATACACAGATACGCAGTATTTT.

By share, this clonotype ranks as medium-sized. This chain joins TRBV29-1 and TRBJ2-7; D is uncertain. Trimming left V 1 base short and J 5 bases short, with 9 bases between. This CDR3 has 12 amino acids. The germline V gene encodes CDR1 SQVTM and CDR2 ANQGSEA. As DNA, the CDR3 is TGCAGCGTTGAAGTTCGGGCAGACGAGCAGTACTTC. As protein: CSVEVRADEQYF.

DNA of the CDR3: TGTGCCAGCAGCCTAGATCTGGACTTCAGCTCCTACAATGAGCAGTTCTTC. The encoded protein is CASSLDLDFSSYNEQFF. The chain carries TRBV9 and TRBJ2-1; a weak D match, TRBD2 (5 bases). The CDR3 contains 17 residues. The germline V and J ends were trimmed by 4 bases and 0 bases, with 17 bases remaining between them. Germline lookup yields CDR1 SGDLS and CDR2 YYNGEE.

The chain carries TRBV14 and TRBJ1-2; unclear D gene. V lost 5 bases, J lost 2 bases, and 15 bases lay in between. This CDR3 region has 15 residues. The germline CDR1 and CDR2 sequences are SGHDN and FVKESK. CDR3 sequence reads: CASSESRTANYGYTF. For the CDR3, the DNA is TGTGCCAGCAGCGAGAGCAGGACGGCAAACTATGGCTACACCTTC.

This clonotype was recorded at least ten times. The chain couples TRBV7-3 to TRBJ1-1, with 8 bases fitting TRBD1. This CDR3 has 14 residues. The germline gives CDR1 SGHTA, CDR2 FQGTGA. V lost 4 bases to trimming and J lost 1 base; unmatched junction nucleotides: 2. This chain's CDR3 is CASSSGTGNTEAFF. CDR3 bases: TGTGCCAGCAGCTCCGGGACAGGGAACACTGAAGCTTTCTTT.

The table lists this clonotype with a few counts. This chain joins TRBV7-8 and TRBJ1-1; 12 bases fit TRBD1. Germline V CDR1 and CDR2: SGHVS, FQNEAQ. The junction had 6 bases not matched to a gene; V was cut back by 3 bases and J by 4 bases. The CDR3 runs 16 residues. CDR3 protein: CASSLRDRGHSTEAFF. The CDR3 DNA reads as TGTGCCAGCAGCTTGAGGGACAGGGGGCATTCCACTGAAGCTTTCTTT.

J is TRBJ1-5 and V is TRBV29-1, with D perhaps TRBD1 (5 bases). Germline assignment: CDR1 SQVTM and CDR2 ANQGSEA. The V gene lost 5 bases and the J gene lost 2 bases, with 16 bases spanning the gap. The CDR3 spans 15 residues. CDR3 sequence reads: CSVTQSGTGNQPQHF. The CDR3 region has the DNA TGCAGCGTTACCCAGTCGGGGACGGGCAATCAGCCCCAGCATTTT.

CDR3 region: CASGRSGGETQYF. The CDR3 nucleotides read TGTGCTAGTGGCCGGAGCGGGGGGGAGACCCAGTACTTC. V gene TRBV12-5 combines with J gene TRBJ2-5, with TRBD2 identical over 9 bases. J lost 5 bases, V lost 6 bases, and 4 bases had no gene match. Germline V gene data show CDR1 as LGHNT and CDR2 as FRNRAP. The CDR3 runs 13 residues.

The chain couples TRBV2 to TRBJ1-2; D unclear. Germline CDR1 is SNHLY and CDR2 is FYNNEI. The CDR3 is 11 amino acids. The germline V and J ends were trimmed by 5 bases and 8 bases, with 9 bases remaining between them. This CDR3 is CASSREVGYTF. The CDR3 nucleotides read TGTGCCAGCAGTCGAGAGGTCGGCTACACCTTC.

This clonotype has just a few counts. The chain couples TRBV7-9 to TRBJ2-1, with 7 bases identical to TRBD2. There are 16 residues in the CDR3. Germline CDR1 and CDR2: SEHNR and FQNEAQ (reference sequence). The V and J ends lost 2 bases and 9 bases, in that order; junction bases with no gene match: 13. CDR3 loop: CASSLRDSGRSGEQFF. CDR3 nucleotides: TGTGCCAGCAGCTTACGGGATAGCGGGCGGAGCGGTGAGCAGTTCTTC.

V usage is TRBV6-5 and J usage is TRBJ2-3; 9 bases are a match to TRBD1. CDR1 is MNHEY, CDR2 SVGAGI, per germline. This CDR3 has 15 residues. J gave up 4 bases and V 4 bases, and 6 bases lay outside the gene matches. CDR3 protein: CASSWTGDFSDTQYF. CDR3 nucleotide sequence: TGTGCCAGCAGTTGGACAGGGGATTTTTCAGATACGCAGTATTTT.

The gene calls are TRBV18 and TRBJ2-2; no clear D gene. There are 13 residues in the CDR3. Trimming removed 5 bases at V and 3 bases at J, with 7 bases between. CDR1 is KGHSH, CDR2 LQKENI, per germline. Here the CDR3 DNA reads TGTGCCAGCTCAGAGATTTACACCGGGGAGCTGTTTTTT. Translation: CASSEIYTGELFF. Supplemented by reference TRBV18 and TRBJ2-2, the full variable domain reads NAGVMQNPRHLVRRRGQEARLRCSPMKGHSHVYWYRQLPEEGLKFMVYLQKENIIDESGMPKERFSAEFPKEGPSILRIQQVVRGDSAAYFCASSEIYTGELFFGEGSRLTVL.

V and J are TRBV5-1 and TRBJ2-1; 8 bases match TRBD2. This CDR3 region has 15 residues. V trimming: 2 bases; J trimming: 8 bases; junction bases outside the gene matches: 9. Germline V lookup: CDR1 SGHRS, CDR2 YFSETQ. The CDR3 spells CASSFRGLDPHEQFF. Here the CDR3 DNA reads TGCGCCAGCAGCTTTCGGGGACTAGACCCCCATGAGCAGTTCTTC.

This clonotype was found many times. The J gene is TRBJ2-7, the V gene TRBV4-3, with D unclear. The CDR3 covers 16 residues. Germline CDR1 reads LGHNA; CDR2 reads YSLEER. V was trimmed by 0 bases and J by 0 bases, leaving 12 bases between them. The CDR3 loop reads CASSQDRGVPSYEQYF. The DNA of the CDR3 is TGCGCCAGCAGCCAAGATCGTGGGGTACCCTCCTACGAGCAGTACTTC.

The chain recombines TRBV9 with TRBJ1-6, with D unclear. This CDR3 has 15 amino acids. The V end was cut by 0 bases, the J end by 7 bases, with 11 bases between. Germline CDR1 and CDR2: SGDLS and YYNGEE. In nucleotides, the CDR3 is TGTGCCAGCAGCGTAGAGGGCAGGAGGAATTCACCCCTCCACTTT. As protein: CASSVEGRRNSPLHF. Full variable domain (remainder filled in from reference TRBV9 and TRBJ1-6): DSGVTQTPKHLITATGQRVTLRCSPRSGDLSVYWYQQSLDQGLQFLIQYYNGEERAKGNILERFSAQQFPDLHSELNLSSLELGDSALYFCASSVEGRRNSPLHFGNGTRLTVT.

The chain employs TRBV20-1 and TRBJ1-5; D gene uncertain. This CDR3 is built from 15 residues. Trimming pared 3 bases from V and 0 bases from J, leaving 12 bases between. Germline CDR1 DFQATT, CDR2 SNEGSKA (reference sequence). CDR3 sequence (DNA): TGCAGTGCTAGTGGCGGCAGTTATAGCAATCAGCCCCAGCATTTT. This sequence encodes CSASGGSYSNQPQHF.

The chain combines TRBV19 with TRBJ2-1; maybe TRBD1 (7 bases). Germline V CDR1 and CDR2: LNHDA, SQIVND (reference sequence). The CDR3 is 14 residues long. V lost 2 bases and J 9 bases, leaving 14 bases between the germline ends. The CDR3 loop reads CASSIYGGGGEQFF. Written as DNA, the CDR3 is TGTGCCAGTAGTATATATGGAGGGGGCGGTGAGCAGTTCTTC.

The sample holds a few counts of this clonotype. The chain carries TRBV20-1 and TRBJ2-5, with 11 bases matching TRBD1. This CDR3 is built from 17 residues. Germline-derived CDR1 and CDR2 are DFQATT and SNEGSKA (reference sequence). V lost 0 bases and J lost 1; bases outside the gene matches: 7. The chain's CDR3 is CSARDHLGTGGQETQYF. The CDR3 DNA sequence: TGCAGTGCTAGAGACCACCTCGGGACAGGGGGCCAAGAGACCCAGTACTTC.

This clonotype was detected only a few times. This chain joins TRBV25-1 and TRBJ1-1; 9 bases are shared with TRBD1. V shed 1 base, J shed 4 bases, and the junction held 7 bases outside the gene matches. CDR1 MGHDK and CDR2 SYGVNS come from the germline V gene. The CDR3 runs to 16 residues. The CDR3 coding sequence is TGTGCCAGCAGTGAATTTAGGGGGACAGGGCTCACTGAAGCTTTCTTT. Its translation is CASSEFRGTGLTEAFF.

The V call is TRBV11-2, the J call TRBJ2-7, with 7 bases fitting TRBD1. Germline V gives CDR1 SGHAT, CDR2 FQNNGV. The CDR3 sequence is 18 residues long. V lost 6 bases, J lost 3 bases, and 20 bases stayed unmatched. The CDR3 nucleotides read TGTGCCAGCAGTTGGACGGGGACAGCCTCACGTCCCCTCTACGAGCAGTACTTC. Translated, it gives CASSWTGTASRPLYEQYF.

This chain uses TRBV5-4 with TRBJ1-4; D call uncertain. The CDR3 has 13 residues. Germline CDR1 and CDR2: SGHNT and YYREEE (reference sequence). The V end was cut by 0 bases, the J end by 8 bases, with 8 bases between. The CDR3 DNA sequence: TGTGCCAGCAGCTTGGATCTCGCGGAAAAACTGTTTTTT. Translation: CASSLDLAEKLFF.

This sequence joins TRBV7-9 and TRBJ2-1; perhaps TRBD1 as D (5 bases). Germline CDR1 reads SEHNR; CDR2 reads FQNEAQ (reference sequence). The ends were cut back, 7 bases at V and 8 bases at J, with 18 bases in the middle. This CDR3 spans 14 amino acids. The CDR3 loop is CASKGPTGLDEQFF. The DNA for the CDR3 is TGTGCCAGCAAGGGTCCCACAGGTTTGGATGAGCAGTTCTTC.